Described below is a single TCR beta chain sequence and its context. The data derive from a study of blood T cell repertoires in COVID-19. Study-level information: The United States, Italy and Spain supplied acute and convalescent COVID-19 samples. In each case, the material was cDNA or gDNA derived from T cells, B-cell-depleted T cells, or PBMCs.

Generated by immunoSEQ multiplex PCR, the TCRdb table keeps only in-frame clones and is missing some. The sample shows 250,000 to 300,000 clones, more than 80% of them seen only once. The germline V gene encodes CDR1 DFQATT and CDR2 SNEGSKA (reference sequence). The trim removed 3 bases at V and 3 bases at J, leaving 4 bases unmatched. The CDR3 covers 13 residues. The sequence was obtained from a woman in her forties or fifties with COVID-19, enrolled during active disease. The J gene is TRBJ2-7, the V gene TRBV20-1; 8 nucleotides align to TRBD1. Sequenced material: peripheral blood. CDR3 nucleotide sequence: TGCAGTGCTAGTAGGACAGGGATCTACGAGCAGTACTTC. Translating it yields CSASRTGIYEQYF.